This TCR beta chain emerged from a study of blood T cell repertoires in COVID-19. Per the original methods: Researchers report that nucleated cell counts were estimated from reference gene primer amplification. The data were produced by immunoSEQ multiplex PCR, yet TCRdb's version contains in-frame clones alone and is incomplete. V and J calls and clone size are those listed in that table; D and trimming were worked out from the DNA. The table has 200,000 to 300,000 clones, roughly 86% seen once; the top ten hold under 4.5%. CDR3 size: 14 residues. Trimming removed 7 bases from V and 5 bases from J, with 14 bases in between. The germline gives CDR1 SGHTA, CDR2 FQGTGA.

This receptor was obtained from a man aged 50 to 60 with acute or convalescent COVID-19. The sequencing sample was made of peripheral blood. J is TRBJ2-2 and V is TRBV7-3; perhaps TRBD2 as D (6 bases). CDR3 nucleotide sequence: TGTGCCAGCACCACCGGCGCGGGGACCGGGGAGCTGTTTTTT. It codes for CASTTGAGTGELFF.